This TCR beta chain was sequenced in a study of T cells in Graves' hyperthyroidism and ophthalmopathy (dated by TCRdb to between 2019 and 2020). The study in broad terms: Peripheral blood was sampled at the time of initial diagnosis, prior to any treatment. TCR V-J signatures able to tell the groups apart were searched for in a discovery cohort of 90 to 100 patients, of whom around 43 had Graves' ophthalmopathy and roughly 58 had stable Graves' hyperthyroidism. Thyroid tissue and blood T-cell repertoires from six Graves' hyperthyroidism patients were also compared in the study. TCR Vbeta CDR3 sequencing of 135 peripheral blood samples (around 45 ophthalmopathy, approximately 80 hyperthyroidism and approximately 17 progressor patients) is reported in the paper. Prospective prediction of ophthalmopathy was tested in an independent validation cohort consisting of some 20 hyperthyroidism patients and 15 or so patients who later progressed to ophthalmopathy. After sampling, hyperthyroidism patients received methimazole starting at 30 mg daily, and ophthalmopathy patients received high-dose intravenous methylprednisolone. The approximately 98 discovery patients were randomly divided into training and test sets at a 7:3 ratio. The investigation overall reported the following: A 13 V-J signature model separated ophthalmopathy from stable hyperthyroidism, with approximately 87% sensitivity and roughly 81% specificity in cross-validation and 80%/75% in testing. Most expanded thyroid clonotypes (frequency above 0.001) were also found in blood, which suggests that blood repertoires may mirror thyroid immune responses. No statistical method was used to fix the sample size in advance, and group allocation was not hidden from the investigators. In validation, the model predicted progression to ophthalmopathy a median of approximately 6.3 months before onset, with about 71% sensitivity and about 75% specificity.

The junction carries 9 bases between V and J, which are trimmed by 3 bases and 0 bases respectively. The CDR3 runs 13 amino acids, cysteine and phenylalanine included. Of the read, only the CDR3 DNA is kept; its 39 bases are in frame from base 1. The germline V gene gives CDR1 as SQVTM and CDR2 as ANQGSEA. The TCR beta CDR3 regions were amplified from the RNA transcripts. The TCR CDR3 was subjected to a first round of RT-PCR using the HTBI primer set and the Qiagen OneStep RT-PCR kit. The libraries were constructed in a second round of multiplex PCR and then size-selected and purified. Libraries were sequenced paired-end with 100 bp reads on an Illumina HiSeq2000. The source study handled its data this way. SOAPnuke was used to process the raw data, with reads discarded if the reads contained adapters or uncalled bases, had a mean Phred below 15, or lacked an exact constant-primer or identifier match. COPE v1.2.5 was used to merge high-quality paired reads, and clonotypes were defined as unique nucleotide sequences. MiTCR v1.1 was used to align clonotypes to the IMGT TRBV, TRBD and TRBJ reference segments. The analysis was restricted to V-J combinations with a frequency above 0.0001, which together covered over 99% of the repertoires. The TCS score was defined as the ratio of F50 (clonal expansion) to E x V (chaos), calculated using BLOSUM62-based TCRdist between CDR3 peptides within each V-J. Welch's t-statistics and random forest reduced 500 to 550 V-J features to about 12, which were used in a naive Bayes classifier (R e1071). In-frame beta chains were kept once TCRdb had trimmed the public reads at Q25 with fastp and called clones with MiXCR. Identical CDR3 proteins give one entry, which carries the most common genes and DNA. The authors' filters were not applied to this entry. The sample profile shows about 350,000 distinct CDR3 sequences; about 15% of them were found once. The biggest ten clones account for around 25% of the sample.

Stable Graves' hyperthyroidism was defined as no progression to ophthalmopathy during 18 months of follow-up. Hyperthyroidism patients were newly diagnosed, had a disease duration of under 2 months, and were aged 18 to 65 years. Exclusion was applied to patients with uncontrolled infections, other autoimmune diseases, pregnancy or lactation. Diagnoses relied on clinical symptoms, serum thyroxine and TRAb, thyroid ultrasound and orbital computed tomography. PBMCs were isolated from 7.5 to 10 ml of fresh peripheral blood by Ficoll-Paque density gradient centrifugation. Total RNA was extracted using Trizol reagent, and RNA quality was assessed on an Agilent 2100 Bioanalyzer. This clonotype was recorded many times. Its antigen is unknown. Nothing much larger sits one base from this clone, and base qualities are not available.

The receptor was derived from a woman aged 25 to 45 with Graves' hyperthyroidism. The sequence joins TRBV29-1 to TRBJ2-7; TRBD2 might be the D gene, on 6 matching bases. The sample comprised blood. Here the CDR3 is given as CSVEGSGSYEQYF. The nucleotide sequence reads TGCAGCGTTGAGGGTAGCGGCTCCTACGAGCAGTACTTC.